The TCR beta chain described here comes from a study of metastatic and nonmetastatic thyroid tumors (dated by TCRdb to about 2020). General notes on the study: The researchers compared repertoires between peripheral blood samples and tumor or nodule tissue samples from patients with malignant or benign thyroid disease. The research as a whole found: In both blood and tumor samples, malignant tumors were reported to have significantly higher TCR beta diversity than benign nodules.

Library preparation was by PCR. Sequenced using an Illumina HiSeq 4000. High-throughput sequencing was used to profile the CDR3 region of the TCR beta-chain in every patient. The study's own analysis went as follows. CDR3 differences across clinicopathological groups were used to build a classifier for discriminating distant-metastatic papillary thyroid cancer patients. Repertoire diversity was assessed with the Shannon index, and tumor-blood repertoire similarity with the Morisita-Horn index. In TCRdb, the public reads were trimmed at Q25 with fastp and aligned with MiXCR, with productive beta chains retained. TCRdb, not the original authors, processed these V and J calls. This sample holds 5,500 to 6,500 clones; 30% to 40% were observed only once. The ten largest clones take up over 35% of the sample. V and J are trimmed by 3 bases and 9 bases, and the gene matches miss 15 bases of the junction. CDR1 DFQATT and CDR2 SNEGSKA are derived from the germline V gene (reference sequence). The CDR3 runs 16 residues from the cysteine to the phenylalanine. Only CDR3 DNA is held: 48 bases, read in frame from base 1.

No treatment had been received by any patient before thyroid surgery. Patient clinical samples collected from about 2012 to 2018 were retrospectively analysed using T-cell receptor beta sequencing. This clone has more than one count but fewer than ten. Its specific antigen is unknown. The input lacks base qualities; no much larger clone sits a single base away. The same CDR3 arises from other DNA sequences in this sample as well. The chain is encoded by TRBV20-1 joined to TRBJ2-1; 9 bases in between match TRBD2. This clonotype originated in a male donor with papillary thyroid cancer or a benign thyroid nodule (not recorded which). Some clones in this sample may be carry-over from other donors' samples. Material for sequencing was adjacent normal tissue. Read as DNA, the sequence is TGCAGTGCTAGCAATAGCGGGAGCGGTGGATGGGGTGAGCAGTTCTTC. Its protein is CSASNSGSGGWGEQFF.